Each of the 23 T cell receptor beta chains below was sequenced from the same sample in a study of T cell responses to AZD1222 COVID-19 vaccine. The assay was immunoSEQ multiplex PCR, and TCRdb's table has in-frame clones only and misses some. The table lists roughly 100,000 clones, 75% to 95% of them singletons, with less than 55% in the top ten. Source: peripheral blood, taken on day 0 of AZD1222 vaccination. These receptors came from an adult in good health.

This chain connects TRBV6-1 to TRBJ2-7, with 12 bases that match TRBD2. Looked up from germline, CDR1 is MNHNS and CDR2 is SASEGT. This CDR3 comprises 16 residues. V was clipped by 2 bases and J by 7 bases; unmatched bases: 9. CDR3 loop: CASSESGTSGYAEQYF. The CDR3 bases are TGTGCCAGCAGTGAATCCGGGACTAGCGGGTACGCGGAGCAGTACTTC.

V and J are TRBV14 and TRBJ2-2; D gene ambiguous. This CDR3 spans 13 amino acids. The V gene lost 4 bases and the J gene lost 2 bases, with 5 bases spanning the gap. CDR1 and CDR2 (germline): SGHDN, FVKESK. The chain's CDR3 is CASSRANTGELFF. The CDR3 DNA is TGTGCCAGCAGCCGCGCCAACACCGGGGAGCTGTTTTTT.

This clone was counted a single time. The chain carries TRBV21-1 and TRBJ2-7. TRBV21-1 is a recognized pseudogene. The CDR3 consists of 12 residues. CDR3 region: CASSKGTYEQYF. In DNA, the CDR3 is TGTGCCAGCAGCAAAGGAACCTACGAGCAGTACTTC.

The chain has TRBV6-5 and TRBJ1-1; TRBD1 might be the D (5 bases). Germline CDR1 and CDR2: MNHEY and SVGAGI. V gave up 5 bases and J gave up 5 bases, with 15 bases separating them. The CDR3 loop spans 14 amino acids. CDR3 residues: CASSRTPPKTEAFF. CDR3 DNA sequence: TGTGCCAGCAGTCGGACACCCCCGAAGACTGAAGCTTTCTTT.

This chain uses TRBV19 with TRBJ2-2; no reliable D call. This CDR3 has 15 amino acids. Trimming pared 3 bases from V and 2 bases from J, leaving 10 bases between. Germline CDR1 reads LNHDA; CDR2 reads SQIVND (reference sequence). The CDR3 spells CASSINDFNTGELFF. CDR3 nucleotide sequence: TGTGCCAGTAGTATTAATGACTTTAACACCGGGGAGCTGTTTTTT.

For the CDR3, the DNA is TGTGCCAGCAGCCCCGCCTACGAGCAGTACTTC. Translation: CASSPAYEQYF. The rearrangement uses TRBV6-5 and TRBJ2-7; D is undetermined. The CDR3 has 11 residues. Trimming pared 6 bases from V and 2 bases from J, leaving 5 bases between. Germline CDR1 MNHEY, CDR2 SVGAGI.

A note on this clone: At one end the junction does not follow the germline gene, possibly because of a read error. The chain recombines TRBV10-3 with TRBJ1-6, with 9 bases fitting TRBD1. The CDR3 is made up of 15 amino acids. The germline CDR1 and CDR2 sequences are ENHRY and SYGVKD. Here the CDR3 reads CVISAGTGNNSPLHF. The CDR3 bases are TGTGTCATCAGCGCCGGGACAGGGAATAATTCACCCCTCCACTTT.

The rearrangement uses TRBV6-5 and TRBJ1-1; D gene unclear. The ends were cut back, 1 base at V and 4 bases at J, with 7 bases in the middle. Germline-derived CDR1 and CDR2 are MNHEY and SVGAGI. The CDR3 sequence is 13 residues long. As DNA, the CDR3 is TGTGCCAGCAGTTACTTCGAGAGCACTGAAGCTTTCTTT. This codes for CASSYFESTEAFF.

CDR3 loop: CASSRTGRGEKLFF. In DNA form, the CDR3 reads TGTGCCAGCAGCCGGACAGGGAGGGGTGAAAAACTGTTTTTT. V and J are TRBV2 and TRBJ1-4; 8 nucleotides line up with TRBD1. Germline loops: CDR1 SNHLY, CDR2 FYNNEI. V shed 6 bases and J 7 bases; nucleotides not matched to a gene: 7. This CDR3 comprises 14 residues.

The chain employs TRBV28 and TRBJ1-2, with a possible D match to TRBD1 (5 bases). The CDR3 is 14 amino acids. CDR1 and CDR2 from the germline V gene are MDHEN and SYDVKM. Trimming removed 3 bases at V and 6 bases at J, with 14 bases between. CDR3 loop: CASSLRRPGDGYTF. The CDR3 DNA reads TGTGCCAGCAGTTTGCGCAGGCCGGGGGATGGCTACACCTTC.

The CDR3, as DNA: TGCGCCAGCAGTGAGCAAGGGCTGCAAGAGACCCAGTACTTC. It is translated as CASSEQGLQETQYF. The genes are TRBV10-2 and TRBJ2-5; unclear D gene. V was cut by 2 bases and J by 2 bases, with 9 bases left in between. The CDR3 has 14 residues. Looked up from germline, CDR1 is WSHSY and CDR2 is SAAADI.

Concerning this clone itself: The sample carries other DNA sequences with the same CDR3. The genes are TRBV27 and TRBJ1-1; D not certain. V lost 3 bases to trimming and J lost 1 base, with 6 bases between them. The CDR3 runs to 13 residues. The germline V gene has CDR1 MNHEY and CDR2 SMNVEV (reference sequence). The CDR3, as DNA: TGTGCCAGCAGTTTCAGAGAGAACACTGAAGCTTTCTTT. This sequence encodes CASSFRENTEAFF.

CDR3: CASIGRDRGLDQPQHF. The CDR3 DNA is TGTGCCAGTATAGGGAGGGACAGGGGGTTGGATCAGCCCCAGCATTTT. The chain couples TRBV19 to TRBJ1-5; TRBD1 matches 11 bases. The germline V gene has CDR1 LNHDA and CDR2 SQIVND (reference sequence). CDR3 length: 16 residues. The J segment lost 5 bases and the V segment lost 7 bases, leaving 10 bases of the junction unmatched.

The rearrangement joins TRBV7-8 to TRBJ1-1, with 8 positions matching TRBD1. V shed 5 bases, J shed 1 base, and the junction held 6 bases outside the gene matches. The CDR3 is made up of 15 amino acids. Germline CDR1 reads SGHVS; CDR2 reads FQNEAQ. The CDR3 DNA is TGTGCCAGCAGCCCCCGACAGGGGAGGAACACTGAAGCTTTCTTT. This sequence encodes CASSPRQGRNTEAFF.

The chain uses TRBV4-3 and TRBJ2-7; the D is unclear. CDR3 length: 10 amino acids. The germline gives CDR1 LGHNA, CDR2 YSLEER. Trimming cost V 4 bases and J 3 bases, with 1 base left between them. This CDR3 reads CASSLYEQYF. For the CDR3, the DNA is TGCGCCAGCAGCCTCTACGAGCAGTACTTC.

This clone showed up just a few times. The rearrangement joins TRBV9 to TRBJ2-7, with TRBD2 as a possible D gene (6 bases). Trimming left V 2 bases short and J 2 bases short, with 14 bases between. Germline V CDR1 and CDR2: SGDLS, YYNGEE. The CDR3 has 15 amino acids. CDR3 sequence reads: CASSVIAEGPYEQYF. DNA for the CDR3: TGTGCCAGCAGCGTCATAGCGGAGGGACCCTACGAGCAGTACTTC.

The gene calls are TRBV6-1 and TRBJ1-3; TRBD1 matches at 7 bases. This CDR3 region has 17 residues. Germline V CDR1 and CDR2: MNHNS, SASEGT. The junction had 9 bases not matched to a gene; V was cut back by 4 bases and J by 0 bases. The CDR3 nucleotides read TGTGCCAGCAGTGGACTTTACGGGACAGCCTCTGGAAACACCATATATTTT. It is translated as CASSGLYGTASGNTIYF.

The rearrangement uses TRBV7-6 and TRBJ1-2; possible D gene TRBD1, 6 bases. The CDR3 extends over 15 amino acids. Trimming cost V 1 base and J 4 bases, with 13 bases left between them. The germline gives CDR1 SGHVS, CDR2 FNYEAQ. CDR3 sequence (DNA): TGTGCCAGCAGCTTAGAGGCAGGGGACCTCTATGGCTACACCTTC. Translated, it gives CASSLEAGDLYGYTF.

The V call is TRBV6-5, the J call TRBJ1-1; tentative D call: TRBD1 (5 bases). V was trimmed by 4 bases and J by 1 base, leaving 13 bases between them. CDR3 length: 15 residues. Germline V gene data show CDR1 as MNHEY and CDR2 as SVGAGI. CDR3 nucleotide sequence: TGTGCCAGCAGTTCGGGACGCGAAAGGAACACTGAAGCTTTCTTT. Translation: CASSSGRERNTEAFF.

The chain's CDR3 is CASRAGVGAGEQYF. CDR3 nucleotides: TGTGCCAGTAGAGCGGGAGTGGGGGCGGGCGAGCAGTACTTC. The chain is built from TRBV5-5 and TRBJ2-7, with 8 bases identical to TRBD2. Trimming cost V 8 bases and J 6 bases; bases outside gene matches: 13. CDR1 is SGHKS, CDR2 YYEKEE, per germline (reference sequence). The CDR3 loop spans 14 amino acids.

V and J are TRBV30 and TRBJ2-7; D not resolved. V was cut by 7 bases and J by 5 bases, with 21 bases left in between. This CDR3 spans 14 amino acids. Germline-derived CDR1 and CDR2 are GTSNPN and SVGIG (reference sequence). CDR3 sequence: CALTVAPLNHEQYF. In DNA, the CDR3 is TGTGCCTTAACAGTGGCACCCCTAAACCACGAGCAGTACTTC.

This rearrangement joins TRBV6-4 to TRBJ2-7; D gene unclear. V shed 3 bases and J shed 7 bases, with 22 bases lying between them. This CDR3 is 16 amino acids long. CDR1 is MRHNA, CDR2 SNTAGT, per germline. The CDR3 loop reads CASSELPGSSIGEQYF. CDR3 coding DNA: TGTGCCAGCAGTGAGTTGCCAGGTTCCTCAATTGGGGAGCAGTACTTC.

On this clone itself: This CDR3 is also generated by other DNA sequences in the sample. The V call is TRBV29-1, the J call TRBJ1-1, with D uncertain. The V gene's germline CDR1 is SQVTM and CDR2 ANQGSEA. V gave up 2 bases and J gave up 0 bases, with 4 bases separating them. The CDR3 runs to 12 residues. The DNA for the CDR3 is TGCAGCGTTGAACGAATGAACACTGAAGCTTTCTTT. As protein: CSVERMNTEAFF.